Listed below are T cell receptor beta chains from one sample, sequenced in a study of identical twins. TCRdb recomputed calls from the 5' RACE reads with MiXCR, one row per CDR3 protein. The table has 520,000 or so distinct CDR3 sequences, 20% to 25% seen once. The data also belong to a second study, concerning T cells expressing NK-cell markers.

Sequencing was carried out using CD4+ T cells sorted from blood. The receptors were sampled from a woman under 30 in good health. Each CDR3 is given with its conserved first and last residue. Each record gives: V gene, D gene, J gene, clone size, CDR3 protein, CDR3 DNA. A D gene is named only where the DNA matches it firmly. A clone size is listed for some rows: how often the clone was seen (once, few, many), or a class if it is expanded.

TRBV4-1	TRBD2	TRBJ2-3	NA	CASSRLAGGGSTDTQYF	TGCGCCAGCAGCCGACTAGCGGGAGGGGGAAGCACAGATACGCAGTATTTT
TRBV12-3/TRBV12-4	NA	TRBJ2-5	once	CASSPGVPETQYF	TGTGCCAGCAGTCCTGGAGTCCCAGAGACCCAGTACTTC
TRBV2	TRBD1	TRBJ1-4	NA	CASGRQGGGEKLFF	TGTGCCAGCGGAAGACAGGGTGGCGGTGAAAAACTGTTTTTT
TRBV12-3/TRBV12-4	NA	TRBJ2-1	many	CASRGDPNEQFF	TGTGCCAGCAGGGGGGACCCCAATGAGCAGTTCTTC
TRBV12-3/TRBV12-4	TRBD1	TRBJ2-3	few	CASSPQGATDTQYF	TGTGCCAGCAGCCCTCAGGGGGCAACAGATACGCAGTATTTT
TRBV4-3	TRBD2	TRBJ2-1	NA	CASSPRLAGGDSSYNEQFF	TGCGCCAGCAGCCCGAGACTAGCGGGAGGGGATAGCTCCTACAATGAGCAGTTCTTC
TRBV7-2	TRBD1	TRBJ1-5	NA	CASSLDRGTQPQHF	TGTGCCAGCAGTCTAGACAGGGGAACTCAGCCCCAGCATTTT
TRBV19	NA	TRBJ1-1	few	CARNSTGQNTEAFF	TGTGCCAGAAACTCCACGGGACAGAACACTGAAGCTTTCTTT
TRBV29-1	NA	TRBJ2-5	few	CSLLTDKETQYF	TGCAGCCTCTTGACAGACAAAGAGACCCAGTACTTC
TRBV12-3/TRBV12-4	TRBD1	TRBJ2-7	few	CASRRQGAAGEQYF	TGTGCCAGCAGAAGACAGGGGGCCGCGGGCGAGCAGTACTTC
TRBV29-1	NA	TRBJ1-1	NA	CSVAGALGVTEAFF	TGCAGCGTTGCTGGGGCGCTAGGGGTCACTGAAGCTTTCTTT
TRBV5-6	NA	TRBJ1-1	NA	CASSRTGQTNTEAFF	TGTGCCAGCAGCAGAACGGGACAAACGAACACTGAAGCTTTCTTT
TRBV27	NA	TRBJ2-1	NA	CASSFGGFGYNEQFF	TGTGCCAGCAGTTTCGGCGGGTTTGGTTACAATGAGCAGTTCTTC
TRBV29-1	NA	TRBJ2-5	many	CSTGEGGETQYF	TGCAGCACGGGGGAAGGGGGAGAGACCCAGTACTTC
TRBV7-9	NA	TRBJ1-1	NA	CASSPPGWGRGTEAFF	TGTGCCAGCAGCCCCCCGGGTTGGGGGCGCGGCACTGAAGCTTTCTTT
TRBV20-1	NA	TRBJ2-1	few	CSARVPGLNEQFF	TGCAGTGCTAGAGTCCCGGGACTCAATGAGCAGTTCTTC
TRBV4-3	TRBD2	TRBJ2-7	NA	CASSQGLAGGVLSYEQYF	TGCGCCAGCAGCCAAGGACTAGCGGGAGGAGTCCTCTCCTACGAGCAGTACTTC
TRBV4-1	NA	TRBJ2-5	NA	CASSPRGGGTEETQYF	TGCGCCAGCAGCCCTAGAGGTGGCGGGACAGAAGAGACCCAGTACTTC
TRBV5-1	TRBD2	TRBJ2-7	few	CASSLGPSGSGEQYF	TGCGCCAGCAGCTTGGGGCCTAGCGGGAGCGGAGAGCAGTACTTC
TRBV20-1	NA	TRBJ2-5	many	CSASPQETQYF	TGCAGTGCTAGCCCCCAAGAGACCCAGTACTTC
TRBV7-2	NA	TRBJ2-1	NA	CASSLDGLTGYNEQFF	TGTGCCAGCAGCTTGGACGGCTTAACGGGCTACAATGAGCAGTTCTTC
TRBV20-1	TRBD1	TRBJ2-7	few	CSAKGTVSYEQYF	TGCAGTGCTAAGGGGACAGTCTCCTACGAGCAGTACTTC
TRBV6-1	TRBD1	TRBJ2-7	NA	CASSTTFVGQGGEQYF	TGTGCCAGCAGTACGACCTTCGTAGGACAGGGAGGCGAGCAGTACTTC
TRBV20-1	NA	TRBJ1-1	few	CSAAQGANTEAFF	TGCAGTGCCGCACAGGGCGCGAACACTGAAGCTTTCTTT
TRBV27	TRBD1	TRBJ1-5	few	CASSGTGGRQPQHF	TGTGCCAGCAGTGGGACAGGGGGCCGTCAGCCCCAGCATTTT
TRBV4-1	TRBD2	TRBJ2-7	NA	CASSRRTSSSYEQYF	TGCGCCAGCAGCCGGCGGACTAGCAGCTCTTACGAGCAGTACTTC
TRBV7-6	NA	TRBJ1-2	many	CASSLRGQNYTF	TGTGCCAGCAGCTTGAGGGGTCAAAACTACACCTTC
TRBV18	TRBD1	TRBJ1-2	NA	CASSLGQGLAYGYTF	TGTGCCAGCTCCCTGGGACAGGGGCTCGCCTATGGCTACACCTTC
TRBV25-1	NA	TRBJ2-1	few	CASSELREMSVQFF	TGTGCCAGCAGTGAATTGCGGGAAATGAGTGTGCAGTTCTTC
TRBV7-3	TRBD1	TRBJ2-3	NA	CASSVTTGGGTDTQYF	TGTGCCAGCAGCGTTACGACAGGGGGCGGCACAGATACGCAGTATTTT
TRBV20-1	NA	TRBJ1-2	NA	CSASGGLGYGYTF	TGCAGTGCTAGTGGGGGGCTAGGGTATGGCTACACCTTC
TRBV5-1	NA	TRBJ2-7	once	CASGREQLDHEQYF	TGCGCCAGCGGGCGGGAACAGCTAGACCACGAGCAGTACTTC
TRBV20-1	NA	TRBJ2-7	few	CSASEWGSEQYF	TGCAGTGCTAGTGAATGGGGCTCCGAGCAGTACTTC
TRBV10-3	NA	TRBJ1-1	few	CAISGGGARTEAFF	TGTGCCATCAGTGGTGGGGGGGCGAGGACTGAAGCTTTCTTT
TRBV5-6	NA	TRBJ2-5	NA	CASSPLGSGQETQYF	TGTGCCAGCAGCCCTTTGGGTAGCGGCCAAGAGACCCAGTACTTC
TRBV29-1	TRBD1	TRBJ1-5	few	CSVKGANQPQHF	TGCAGCGTCAAGGGGGCTAATCAGCCCCAGCATTTT
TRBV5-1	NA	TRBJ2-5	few	CASSPMWSGDPPETQYF	TGCGCCAGCAGCCCCATGTGGAGCGGAGATCCCCCAGAGACCCAGTACTTC
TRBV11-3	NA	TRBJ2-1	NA	CASRRTGYNEQFF	TGTGCCAGCCGCAGGACGGGATACAATGAGCAGTTCTTC
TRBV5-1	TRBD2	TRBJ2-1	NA	CASSLGSSSGLYNEQFF	TGCGCCAGCAGCTTGGGGTCATCTAGCGGGCTTTACAATGAGCAGTTCTTC
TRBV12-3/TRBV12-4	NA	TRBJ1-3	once	CASRKGNTIYF	TGTGCCAGCCGGAAGGGAAACACCATATATTTT
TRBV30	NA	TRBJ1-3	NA	CAGGGRGNTIYF	TGTGCCGGGGGGGGTCGGGGAAACACCATATATTTT